This TCR beta chain stems from a study of blood T cells in healthy people across ages. General study points: In these data, TCR beta diversity tracked strongly with naive T cell percentage. The authors considered diversity estimates from one million T cells to be underestimates.

Drawn from each donor were around 10 milliliters of peripheral blood. Using a J-beta primer mix together with a sample-barcoded 5' primer, a second PCR was run for about 6 to 11 cycles. Every sample produced at least 2.5 million CDR3-containing paired-end reads. TCRdb fed the 5' RACE reads into MiXCR, producing one record per CDR3 protein. There are some 690,000 distinct CDR3 sequences in the sample; 22% occur only once, and 22% lies in the top ten. Deletions cut 0 bases from V and 6 bases from J, with 8 bases between. The CDR3 is 14 amino acids. Germline CDR1 is LNHNV and CDR2 is YYDKDF (reference sequence). A word on this clonotype: The antigen is unknown.

The chain has TRBV15 and TRBJ1-4; D gene uncertain. The clonotype originates from a man aged 70 or older in good health. Sequencing was carried out using blood. CDR3 in DNA: TGTGCCACCAGCAGAGATAGAACAGATGAAAAACTGTTTTTT. Its translation is CATSRDRTDEKLFF.